Listed below are T cell receptor beta chains from one sample, sequenced in a study of cytomegalovirus exposure and HLA in healthy donors. Sequenced by immunoSEQ multiplex PCR; TCRdb stores in-frame clones only, minus some. The table has about 120,000 clones, around 72% seen once. Sequencing was performed on PBMCs. The origin of the receptors is a man aged 25-45 years in good health and CMV-seronegative. CDR3s include the opening cysteine and the closing phenylalanine or tryptophan. Fields, in order: clone size, CDR3 length, J gene, V gene, D gene, CDR3 protein, CDR3 DNA. D genes are given only for firm matches. Size is stated for part of the rows, as once, few or many counts, or as a class when the clone is expanded.

>NA|15|TRBJ2-7|TRBV6-5|NA
CASSKQGPPHYEQYF
TGTGCCAGCAGTAAACAGGGACCGCCCCACTACGAGCAGTACTTC
>NA|12|TRBJ1-5|TRBV5-4|TRBD1
CATGTGGQPQHF
TGTGCCACCGGGACAGGGGGTCAGCCCCAGCATTTT
>NA|14|TRBJ1-6|TRBV28|NA
CASSRGGINSPLHF
TGTGCCAGCAGCCGCGGCGGCATAAATTCACCCCTCCACTTT
>NA|16|TRBJ1-5|TRBV19|TRBD1
CASSRTGTGGNQPQHF
TGTGCCAGTAGTCGCACCGGGACAGGGGGCAATCAGCCCCAGCATTTT
>NA|17|TRBJ1-5|TRBV19|TRBD1
CASSTSGQGYSNQPQHF
TGTGCCAGTAGTACGTCGGGACAGGGATATAGCAATCAGCCCCAGCATTTT
>NA|15|TRBJ1-1|TRBV5-1|NA
CASSLRAGLGTEAFF
TGCGCCAGCAGCTTGCGGGCAGGGCTTGGCACTGAAGCTTTCTTT
>NA|17|TRBJ1-5|TRBV28|TRBD1
CASSLPQGTGIFQPQHF
TGTGCCAGCAGTTTACCACAGGGGACAGGGATATTTCAGCCCCAGCATTTT
>few|15|TRBJ2-1|TRBV6-1|NA
CASSEQPNGRNEQFF
TGTGCCAGCAGTGAACAGCCCAATGGGCGCAATGAGCAGTTCTTC
>once|15|TRBJ2-1|TRBV11-1|NA
CASSLEQGTYNEQFF
TGTGCCAGCAGCTTGGAACAGGGGACTTACAATGAGCAGTTCTTC
>NA|16|TRBJ2-2|TRBV9|TRBD1
CASSPHRQGRTGELFF
TGTGCCAGCAGCCCACACCGACAGGGACGAACCGGGGAGCTGTTTTTT
>NA|11|TRBJ1-4|TRBV30|TRBD1
CAWEQGEKLFF
TGTGCCTGGGAACAGGGGGAAAAACTGTTTTTT
>NA|18|TRBJ1-3|TRBV9|TRBD1
CASSTGEVDRAGGNTIYF
TGTGCCAGCAGCACAGGAGAGGTCGACAGGGCAGGAGGAAACACCATATATTTT
>NA|15|TRBJ1-1|TRBV28|TRBD1
CASTEVTGSLTEAFF
TGTGCCAGCACCGAAGTGACAGGGTCTCTCACTGAAGCTTTCTTT
>NA|14|TRBJ1-5|TRBV6-6|NA
CASSGNRGNQPQHF
TGTGCCAGCAGCGGAAACAGGGGCAATCAGCCCCAGCATTTT
>NA|13|TRBJ2-7|TRBV10-3|NA
CAISESSRYEQYF
TGTGCCATCAGTGAGTCATCCAGGTACGAGCAGTACTTC
>NA|14|TRBJ2-5|TRBV7-3|TRBD1
CASSRRGLGETQYF
TGTGCCAGCAGCCGAAGGGGGCTTGGGGAGACCCAGTACTTC
>NA|16|TRBJ2-2|TRBV27|NA
CASSPSAGVVTGELFF
TGTGCCAGCAGTCCGTCCGCCGGGGTAGTAACCGGGGAGCTGTTTTTT
>NA|15|TRBJ1-5|TRBV4-1|TRBD1
CASSQTTGANQPQHF
TGCGCCAGCAGCCAGACGACAGGGGCGAATCAGCCCCAGCATTTT
>NA|15|TRBJ1-4|TRBV28|TRBD1
CASSLTGQDLEKLFF
TGTGCCAGCAGTCTTACGGGACAGGACCTTGAAAAACTGTTTTTT
>once|14|TRBJ2-2|TRBV2|TRBD1
CASSLDRGAGELFF
TGTGCCAGCAGTCTCGACAGGGGGGCCGGGGAGCTGTTTTTT
>NA|15|TRBJ1-2|TRBV5-4|NA
CASSSSSGAYYGYTF
TGTGCCAGCAGCTCGAGCTCAGGGGCCTACTATGGCTACACCTTC
>NA|13|TRBJ1-2|TRBV5-1|NA
CASSLADLSGYTF
TGCGCCAGCAGCTTGGCAGACTTGAGTGGCTACACCTTC
>NA|14|TRBJ1-4|TRBV28|NA
CASSLSRSDEKLFF
TGTGCCAGCAGTTTATCCAGGTCTGATGAAAAACTGTTTTTT
>NA|17|TRBJ1-2|TRBV18|TRBD1
CASSPNIGGQAFYGYTF
TGTGCCAGCTCCCCCAACATTGGGGGACAGGCTTTCTATGGCTACACCTTC
>NA|17|TRBJ2-5|TRBV5-8|TRBD2
CASSSRVGGGAGETQYF
TGTGCCAGCAGCTCCCGCGTGGGCGGGGGGGCCGGAGAGACCCAGTACTTC
>NA|13|TRBJ1-6|TRBV19|TRBD1
CASSGQNNSPLHF
TGTGCCAGTTCGGGACAGAATAATTCACCCCTCCACTTT
>NA|12|TRBJ1-2|TRBV10-3|NA
CAISQGNYGYTF
TGTGCCATCAGTCAGGGGAACTATGGCTACACCTTC
>NA|13|TRBJ2-7|TRBV25-1|NA
CASSLESSYEQYF
TGTGCCAGCAGTCTAGAATCATCCTACGAGCAGTACTTC
>NA|15|TRBJ1-1|TRBV6-1|TRBD1
CASGHGAGGITEAFF
TGTGCCAGCGGACACGGGGCAGGGGGCATCACTGAAGCTTTCTTT
>NA|16|TRBJ2-3|TRBV7-2|NA
CASSLGPSGSGGTQYF
TGTGCCAGCAGCTTAGGCCCTAGCGGGTCAGGGGGTACGCAGTATTTT
>NA|17|TRBJ2-5|TRBV5-1|TRBD1
CASSLFNGQGGGETQYF
TGCGCCAGCAGCTTGTTTAACGGACAGGGTGGAGGAGAGACCCAGTACTTC
>few|15|TRBJ1-3|TRBV7-9|NA
CASSLQGYSGNTIYF
TGTGCCAGCAGCTTACAGGGGTACTCTGGAAACACCATATATTTT
>few|16|TRBJ2-3|TRBV6-4|TRBD2
CASSDSSGGGTDTQYF
TGTGCCAGCAGTGACTCTAGCGGGGGGGGCACAGATACGCAGTATTTT
>NA|16|TRBJ2-1|TRBV11-3|TRBD2
CASSPDGSGGAYEQFF
TGTGCCAGCAGCCCTGATGGGAGCGGGGGGGCCTATGAGCAGTTCTTC
>NA|13|TRBJ2-2|TRBV11-3|NA
CASSLQGSGELFF
TGTGCCAGCAGCTTACAGGGTTCCGGGGAGCTGTTTTTT
>NA|13|TRBJ2-7|TRBV19|NA
CASSIRGAGEQYF
TGTGCCAGTAGTATCCGGGGAGCGGGCGAGCAGTACTTC
>NA|14|TRBJ1-1|TRBV7-9|NA
CASSLADRNTEAFF
TGTGCCAGCAGCTTAGCGGACAGAAACACTGAAGCTTTCTTT
>NA|17|TRBJ1-2|TRBV4-1|TRBD1
CASSQRQGSDSGDGYTF
TGCGCCAGCAGCCAACGACAGGGCTCGGATTCGGGGGATGGCTACACCTTC
>once|16|TRBJ1-2|TRBV28|NA
CASSPTGHMVDYGYTF
TGTGCCAGCAGTCCGACGGGACATATGGTGGATTATGGCTACACCTTC
>NA|14|TRBJ2-1|TRBV7-9|NA
CASTITPLYNEQFF
TGTGCCAGCACCATTACTCCGCTCTACAATGAGCAGTTCTTC
>few|15|TRBJ2-3|TRBV9|TRBD2
CASRGSGGPTDTQYF
TGTGCCAGCAGGGGCAGCGGGGGGCCCACAGATACGCAGTATTTT
>NA|14|TRBJ2-1|TRBV5-6|TRBD2
CASSLLAGAGEQFF
TGTGCCAGCAGCTTGCTAGCGGGGGCGGGTGAGCAGTTCTTC
>NA|15|TRBJ2-6|TRBV25-1|NA
CASSVVSSGANVLTF
TGTGCCAGCAGTGTGGTTAGCTCTGGGGCCAACGTCCTGACTTTC
>NA|15|TRBJ1-1|TRBV9|NA
CASSGPRTGYTEAFF
TGTGCCAGCAGCGGTCCCCGTACGGGGTACACTGAAGCTTTCTTT
>NA|15|TRBJ1-2|TRBV6-6|NA
CASRRQGVTNYGYTF
TGTGCCAGCCGGCGGCAGGGCGTTACTAACTATGGCTACACCTTC
>NA|16|TRBJ1-2|TRBV5-4|NA
CASSLWRREGDGGYTF
TGTGCCAGCAGCTTGTGGCGGAGAGAGGGAGATGGCGGCTACACCTTC
>NA|13|TRBJ1-1|TRBV5-1|NA
CASSSLMNTEAFF
TGCGCCAGCAGCTCCTTAATGAACACTGAAGCTTTCTTT
>NA|15|TRBJ2-5|TRBV6-6|TRBD2
CATLSTSGTWETQYF
TGTGCCACCCTTTCGACTAGCGGGACATGGGAGACCCAGTACTTC
>NA|15|TRBJ1-2|TRBV11-2|TRBD1
CASSLRQGANYGYTF
TGTGCCAGCAGCTTAAGACAGGGGGCGAACTATGGCTACACCTTC
>few|18|TRBJ2-5|TRBV5-1|TRBD2
CASRRGTSGALPGETQYF
TGCGCCAGCAGACGAGGGACTAGCGGGGCTCTCCCAGGAGAGACCCAGTACTTC
>NA|14|TRBJ2-5|TRBV5-1|NA
CASSLVSRGETQYF
TGCGCCAGCAGCTTGGTATCTCGGGGGGAGACCCAGTACTTC
>few|16|TRBJ1-4|TRBV5-1|NA
CASSPGQVATNEKLFF
TGCGCCAGCAGCCCAGGGCAGGTTGCAACTAATGAAAAACTGTTTTTT
>NA|11|TRBJ1-4|TRBV28|NA
CASSQLGKLFF
TGTGCCAGCAGTCAGCTAGGAAAACTGTTTTTT
>NA|14|TRBJ1-4|TRBV6-1|TRBD1
CASIYRGPEEKLFF
TGTGCCAGCATCTACAGGGGGCCCGAGGAAAAACTGTTTTTT
>NA|17|TRBJ2-3|TRBV4-2|TRBD2
CASTTRRRERSTDTQYF
TGTGCCAGCACTACGCGGAGGCGGGAGAGATCCACAGATACGCAGTATTTT